This TCR beta chain was sequenced for a study of beta chain features in type 1 diabetes. Study-wide results and limits: Here, the possible influence of HLA type (on TCRB rearrangement) remained unresolved. Lower insertion and higher deletion counts appeared at VDJ junctions in type 1 diabetes patients. Moderate but significant shortening of TCRB CDR3s was recorded in all four CD4+ subsets from Type 1 diabetes patients.

In germline, CDR1 is SQVTM, CDR2 ANQGSEA. This CDR3 is 16 amino acids long. The ends lost 5 bases at V and 1 base at J; junction bases unmatched: 13. About this clone: Antigen specificity is unknown.

The investigators reverse transcribed all of the isolated RNA, so they sequenced expressed TCRB transcripts. Samples of naive, central memory and regulatory T cells yielded a mean of about 3.8 million reads. Repertoires were generated with immunoSEQ multiplex PCR, while TCRdb's copy carries only in-frame clones and drops some. Of 630,000 or so clones in the sample, about 14% were seen once. Once sorted, every population was more than 98% pure. Input material: naive CD4+ T cells from blood. This receptor was identified in a man aged 18-30 years with type 1 diabetes. The V gene is TRBV29-1, the J gene TRBJ1-1; TRBD1 matches 7 bases. The CDR3 loop reads CSVPRLTGKQNTEAFF. The CDR3 nucleotides are TGCAGCGTTCCTCGCTTGACAGGGAAGCAGAACACTGAAGCTTTCTTT.